These 5 T cell receptor beta chains came from one sample sequenced in a study of breast tumors, draining lymph nodes, adjacent tissues. TCRdb reanalysed the multiplex PCR reads using MiXCR and keeps one entry per CDR3 protein. The sample records some 130,000 distinct CDR3 sequences, 20% to 25% being singletons. The lymph nodes were axillary draining lymph nodes from breast cancer patients. The material sequenced was axillary lymph node tissue. Every receptor here comes from a female donor with breast cancer. Some clones in this sample may be carry-over from other donors' samples.

This clonotype occurred many times. This chain connects TRBV14 to TRBJ2-7, with D unclear. Trimming cost V 3 bases and J 7 bases, with 10 bases left between them. Per germline, CDR1 SGHDN and CDR2 FVKESK. This CDR3 has 12 amino acids. CDR3 in amino acids: CASSHLNQEQYF. The CDR3 region has the DNA TGTGCCAGCAGCCACTTAAACCAAGAGCAGTACTTC.

J is TRBJ2-7 and V is TRBV6-1; weak D call: TRBD1 (5 bases). This CDR3 spans 17 amino acids. The V gene lost 2 bases and the J gene lost 5 bases, with 22 bases spanning the gap. The V gene's germline CDR1 is MNHNS and CDR2 SASEGT. DNA for the CDR3: TGTGCCAGCAGTGAATGGTTCTCGTCAGGGTATATGGACGAGCAGTACTTC. Its protein product is CASSEWFSSGYMDEQYF.

This clonotype has ten or more counts. This rearrangement joins TRBV20-1 to TRBJ2-1, with a weak D call TRBD2 (5 bases). V gave up 2 bases and J gave up 8 bases, with 16 bases separating them. Germline V gene sequence: CDR1 DFQATT, CDR2 SNEGSKA (reference sequence). The CDR3 has 14 residues. CDR3 residues: CSARPMAGLDEQFF. CDR3 DNA: TGCAGTGCTAGACCCATGGCGGGTCTAGATGAGCAGTTCTTC.

Worth noting for this clonotype: Just one base apart from a much larger clone, this may be a read error. The chain has TRBV5-1 and TRBJ2-2, with 8 positions matching TRBD1. Germline trimming cut 7 bases from V and 1 base from J; bases unmatched to any gene: 6. Germline loops: CDR1 SGHRS, CDR2 YFSETQ. The CDR3 length is 15 residues. The CDR3 DNA sequence: TGCGCCAGCGGACCAGGGGGCAGGAACACCGGGGAGCTGTTTTTT. It specifies CASGPGGRNTGELFF.

In this sample, this clonotype turned up a few times. The chain couples TRBV9 to TRBJ2-1; either TRBD1 or TRBD2 may supply D (5 bases each). The CDR3 covers 15 residues. V lost 3 bases and J lost 3, with 13 bases in between. Germline V gene data show CDR1 as SGDLS and CDR2 as YYNGEE. CDR3 DNA sequence: TGTGCCAGCAGCGCCCCCGGGACCCGCTACAATGAGCAGTTCTTC. It specifies CASSAPGTRYNEQFF.